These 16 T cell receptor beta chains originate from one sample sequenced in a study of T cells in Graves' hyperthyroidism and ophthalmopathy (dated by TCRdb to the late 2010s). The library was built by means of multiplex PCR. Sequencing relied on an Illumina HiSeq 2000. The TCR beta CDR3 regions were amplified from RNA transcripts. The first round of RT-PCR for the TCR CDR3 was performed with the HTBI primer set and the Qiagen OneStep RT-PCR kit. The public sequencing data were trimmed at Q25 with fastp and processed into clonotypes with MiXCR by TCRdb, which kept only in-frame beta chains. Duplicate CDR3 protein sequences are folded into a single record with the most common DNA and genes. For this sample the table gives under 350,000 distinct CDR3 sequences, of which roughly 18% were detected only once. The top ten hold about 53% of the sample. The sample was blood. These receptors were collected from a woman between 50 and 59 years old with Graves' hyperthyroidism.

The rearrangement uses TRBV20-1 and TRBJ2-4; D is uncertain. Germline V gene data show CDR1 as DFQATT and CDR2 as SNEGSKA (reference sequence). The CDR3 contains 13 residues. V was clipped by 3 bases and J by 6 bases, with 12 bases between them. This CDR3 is CSASPQVGNIQYF. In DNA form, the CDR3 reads TGCAGTGCTAGTCCCCAAGTCGGAAACATTCAGTACTTC.

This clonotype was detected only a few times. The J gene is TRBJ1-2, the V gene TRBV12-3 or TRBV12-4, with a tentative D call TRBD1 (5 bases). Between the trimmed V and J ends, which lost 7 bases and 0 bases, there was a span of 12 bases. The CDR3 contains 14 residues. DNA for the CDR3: TGTGCCAGCACCCTTAGACAGTCTAACTATGGCTACACCTTC. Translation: CASTLRQSNYGYTF.

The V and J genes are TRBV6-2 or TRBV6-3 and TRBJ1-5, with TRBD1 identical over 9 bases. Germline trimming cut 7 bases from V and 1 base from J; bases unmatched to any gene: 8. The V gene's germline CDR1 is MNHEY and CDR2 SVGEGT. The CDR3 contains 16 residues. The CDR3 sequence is CASKFDRGSSNQPQHF. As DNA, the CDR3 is TGTGCCAGCAAGTTTGACAGGGGGTCGAGCAATCAGCCCCAGCATTTT.

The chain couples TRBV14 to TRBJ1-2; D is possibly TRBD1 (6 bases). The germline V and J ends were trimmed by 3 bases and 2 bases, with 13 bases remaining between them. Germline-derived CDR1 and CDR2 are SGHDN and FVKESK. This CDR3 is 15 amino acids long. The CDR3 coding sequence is TGTGCCAGCAGCCACCTCTCGGACAGAAACTATGGCTACACCTTC. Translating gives CASSHLSDRNYGYTF.

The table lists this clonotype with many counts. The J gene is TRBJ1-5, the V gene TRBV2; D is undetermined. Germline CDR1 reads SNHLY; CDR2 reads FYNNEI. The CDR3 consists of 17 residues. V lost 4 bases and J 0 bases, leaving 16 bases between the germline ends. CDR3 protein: CASSVPPGRSSNQPQHF. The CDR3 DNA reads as TGTGCCAGCAGTGTTCCCCCAGGACGGAGTAGCAATCAGCCCCAGCATTTT.

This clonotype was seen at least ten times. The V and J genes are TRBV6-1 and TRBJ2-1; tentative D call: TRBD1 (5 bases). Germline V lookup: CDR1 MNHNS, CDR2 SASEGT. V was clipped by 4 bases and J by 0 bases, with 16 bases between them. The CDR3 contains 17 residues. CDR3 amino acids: CASSVQGAVSSYNEQFF. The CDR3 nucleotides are TGTGCCAGCAGTGTCCAAGGGGCCGTGAGCTCCTACAATGAGCAGTTCTTC.

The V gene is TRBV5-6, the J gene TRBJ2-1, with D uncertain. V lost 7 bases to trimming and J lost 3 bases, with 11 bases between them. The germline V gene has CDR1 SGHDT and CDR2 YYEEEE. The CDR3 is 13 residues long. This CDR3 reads CASSEPSYNEQFF. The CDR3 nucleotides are TGTGCCAGCTCAGAGCCGAGCTACAATGAGCAGTTCTTC.

DNA of the CDR3: TGTGCCAAAACGGGAGGAACGAACACTGAAGCTTTCTTT. Translated, it gives CAKTGGTNTEAFF. The chain is built from TRBV19 and TRBJ1-1; no firm D call. CDR1 and CDR2 (germline): LNHDA, SQIVND (reference sequence). The length of the CDR3 is 13 residues. The V end was cut by 10 bases, the J end by 1 base, with 13 bases between. The variable domain in full, completed from reference TRBV19 and TRBJ1-1, reads DGGITQSPKYLFRKEGQNVTLSCEQNLNHDAMYWYRQDPGQGLRLIYYSQIVNDFQKGDIAEGYSVSREKKESFPLTVTSAQKNPTAFYLCAKTGGTNTEAFFGQGTRLTVV.

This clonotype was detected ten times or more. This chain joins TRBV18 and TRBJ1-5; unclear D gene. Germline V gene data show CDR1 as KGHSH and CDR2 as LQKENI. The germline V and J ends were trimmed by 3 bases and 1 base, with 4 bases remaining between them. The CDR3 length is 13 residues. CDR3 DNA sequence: TGTGCCAGCTCACCGGACAGCAATCAGCCCCAGCATTTT. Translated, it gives CASSPDSNQPQHF.

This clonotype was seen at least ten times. The CDR3 region is CASKRSWDTQYF. The CDR3 DNA is TGTGCCAGCAAAAGATCTTGGGATACGCAGTATTTT. The chain couples TRBV2 to TRBJ2-3, with no clear D. This CDR3 has 12 residues. Germline V lookup: CDR1 SNHLY, CDR2 FYNNEI. The V and J ends lost 7 bases and 6 bases respectively, with 11 bases between them.

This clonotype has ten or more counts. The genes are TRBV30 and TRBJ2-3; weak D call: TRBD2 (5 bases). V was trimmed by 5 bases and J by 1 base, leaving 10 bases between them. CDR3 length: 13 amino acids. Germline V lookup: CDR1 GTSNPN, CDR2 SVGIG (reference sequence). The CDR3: CAWRTPRTDTQYF. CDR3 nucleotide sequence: TGTGCCTGGCGGACTCCGCGCACAGATACGCAGTATTTT.

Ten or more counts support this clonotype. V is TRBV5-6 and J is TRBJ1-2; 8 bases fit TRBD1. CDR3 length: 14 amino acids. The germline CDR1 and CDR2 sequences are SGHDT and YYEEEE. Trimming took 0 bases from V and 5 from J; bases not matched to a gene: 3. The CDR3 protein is CASSLGRGLYGYTF. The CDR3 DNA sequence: TGTGCCAGCAGCTTGGGCAGGGGGCTGTATGGCTACACCTTC.

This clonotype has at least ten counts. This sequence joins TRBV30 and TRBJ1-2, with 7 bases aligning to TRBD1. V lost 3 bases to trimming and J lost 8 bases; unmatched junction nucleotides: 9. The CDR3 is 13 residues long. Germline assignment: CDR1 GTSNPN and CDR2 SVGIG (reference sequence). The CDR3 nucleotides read TGTGCCTGGAGCCCACAGGGGATTGGGGGCTACACCTTC. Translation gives CAWSPQGIGGYTF.

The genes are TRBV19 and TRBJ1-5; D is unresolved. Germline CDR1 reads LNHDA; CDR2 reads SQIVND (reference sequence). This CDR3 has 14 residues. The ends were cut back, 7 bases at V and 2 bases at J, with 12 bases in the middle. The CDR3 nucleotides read TGTGCCAGTAAAGTGGGGTATGGCAATCAGCCCCAGCATTTT. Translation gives CASKVGYGNQPQHF.

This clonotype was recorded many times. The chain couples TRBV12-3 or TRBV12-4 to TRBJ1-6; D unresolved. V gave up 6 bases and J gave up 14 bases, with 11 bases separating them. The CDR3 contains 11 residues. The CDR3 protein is CASSRSAALHF. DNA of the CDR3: TGTGCCAGCAGCCGGAGCGCGGCCCTCCACTTT.

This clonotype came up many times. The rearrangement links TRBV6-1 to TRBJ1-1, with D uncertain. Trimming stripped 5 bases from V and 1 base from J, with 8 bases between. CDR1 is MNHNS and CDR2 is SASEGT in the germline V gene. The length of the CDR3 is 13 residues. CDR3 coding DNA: TGTGCCAGCAGTTCCCCCTGGAACACTGAAGCTTTCTTT. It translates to CASSSPWNTEAFF.